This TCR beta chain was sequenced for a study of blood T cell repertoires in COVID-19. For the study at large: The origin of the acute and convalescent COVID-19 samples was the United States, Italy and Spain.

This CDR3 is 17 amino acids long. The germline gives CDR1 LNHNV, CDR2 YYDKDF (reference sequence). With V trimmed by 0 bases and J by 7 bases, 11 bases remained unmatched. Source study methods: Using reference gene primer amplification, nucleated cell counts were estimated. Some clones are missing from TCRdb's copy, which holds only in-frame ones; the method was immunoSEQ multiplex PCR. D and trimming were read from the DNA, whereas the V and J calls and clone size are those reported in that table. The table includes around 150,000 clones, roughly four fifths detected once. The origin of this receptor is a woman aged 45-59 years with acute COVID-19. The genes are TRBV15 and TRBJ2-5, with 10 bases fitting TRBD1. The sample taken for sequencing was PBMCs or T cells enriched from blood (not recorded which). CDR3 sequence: CATSRDSTGGPSGTQYF. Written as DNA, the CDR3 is TGTGCCACCAGCAGAGATTCGACAGGGGGCCCTTCAGGGACCCAGTACTTC.